This T cell receptor beta chain was identified in a study of molecular identifiers for immune sequencing clone quantification listed by TCRdb under 2018. Notes on the research overall: For a replicate experiment, RNA from around 20,000 or 99,000 naive CD8 T cells was divided into five aliquots, of which four were sequenced. This methods study benchmarked molecular-identifier clustering-based TCR repertoire sequencing (MIDCIRS) and TCR RNA copy counting, using CD8 T cells to do so. Broad study findings and their caveats: Without barcode sub-clustering, chimeric consensus sequences inflated TCR diversity; chimeras reached as high as 47%. The naive libraries included spiked-in Jurkat TCR RNA (fewer than 11 copies' worth), and this Jurkat TCR RNA is not part of the donor repertoire. Modeling gave about three recovered TCR RNA copies per cell versus 7.5 to 10 by digital PCR, implying about 30% capture efficiency. In CMV-specific effector cells, clones with more than 20 RNA copies contained over 99% of molecules, whereas in naive cells such clones contained under 1% of molecules. Spiked-in Jurkat TCR RNA equivalent to a single cell was reported to be detectable even among fewer than 1.2 million naive CD8 T cells. Highly expanded clone sizes could be underestimated if identical TCR molecules share a barcode.

V is trimmed back by 4 bases and J by 6 bases, and the junction contains 9 bases that no gene match accounts for. The CDR1 and CDR2 encoded by the germline V gene are MGHRA and YSYEKL. The CDR3 starts with the cysteine, ends with the phenylalanine, and has 15 residues. Of all the DNA, just the CDR3 is kept, 45 bases in frame from base 1. Libraries of naive CD8 T cells were built from anywhere between about 17,000 and 1,000,000 sorted cells, with 10%, 30% or 50% of the purified RNA used. Naive CD8 T cells were FACS-sorted as CD8+CD4-CCR7+CD45RA+ on a BD FACSAria II into RLT Plus buffer. To test detection sensitivity, Jurkat RNA equivalent to approximately ten TCR copies was spiked into samples of about 17,000-1,100,000 naive CD8 T cells. CD8 T cells were enriched using RosetteSep CD8+ T Cell Enrichment Cocktail and Ficoll-Paque, and the enriched cells then underwent ACK red cell lysis. Libraries were constructed by PCR. TCRdb lists the instrument as Illumina HiSeq 4000. Bulk TCR libraries were prepared as previously described, using TCR primers listed in Table S5. The Qiagen AllPrep DNA/RNA kit was used to purify total RNA. Before any analysis, reads coming from multiple sequencing runs of the same library were combined into one pool. Processing in the source paper ran as follows. Only reads with exact TCR constant sequence were kept, trimmed to 150 nt, and grouped by their 12-nt molecular barcodes. Reads within each barcode group were sub-clustered using a 15% Levenshtein threshold, and quality-weighted consensus sequences were constructed for each RNA molecule. Non-functional sequences were filtered out, along with any lower-count sequence sitting one edit away from another sequence. Based on a fit of two negative binomial distributions, barcode sub-clusters having less than 20% of the maximum read count were discarded. The public sequencing data were trimmed at Q25 with fastp and processed into clonotypes with MiXCR by TCRdb, which kept only in-frame beta chains. Rows with one shared CDR3 protein collapse into an entry with the most common genes and DNA. These V and J calls rely on TCRdb rather than the paper's analysis. The sample records approximately 12,000 distinct CDR3 sequences, roughly 15% of which are singletons. The ten most abundant clones make up around 1.6% of the sample.

This clonotype is termed medium-sized (0.01 to 0.1%). Its antigen is still unknown. Base-call qualities are not available, and no considerably larger clone is one nucleotide away. The receptor chain draws on TRBV4-1 and TRBJ1-1; 9 nucleotides in the junction match TRBD1. The sequencing sample was made of naive CD8+ T cells from blood, with Jurkat cell RNA spiked in. The cell subset or site label of this sample denotes: FACS-sorted CD8+CD4-CCR7+CD45RA+ naive T cells. The TCR sequence derives from a human donor in good health. Some libraries in this study had Jurkat cell RNA spiked in. The nucleotides read TGCGCCAGCAGCCTCTCCGGGACAGGGAATCCTGAAGCTTTCTTT. Translated, this gives CASSLSGTGNPEAFF.